The present T cell receptor beta chain was sequenced within a study of long-term antiretroviral therapy in people with HIV. Study findings and constraints: Pre-ART clonal expansion yielded clones that dominated the repertoire at all time points.

The assay used was immunoSEQ (version v3.0), run at survey level. Data came from immunoSEQ multiplex PCR; TCRdb stores just in-frame clones and leaves some out. The profile covers 6,500 to 9,000 clones, with under 85% appearing a single time and less than 25% taken by the ten largest. The V end was cut by 3 bases, the J end by 7 bases, with 10 bases between. The germline gives CDR1 SGHTA, CDR2 FQGNSA. CDR3 length equals 13 residues. As concerns this clone: Its antigen remains unknown.

Only United States sites treated participants with HIV. The V call is TRBV7-2, the J call TRBJ1-5, with a tentative D call TRBD1 (5 bases). Here the sequenced sample was unsorted PBMCs, taken 1.1 years after starting antiretroviral therapy. The clonotype originates from a man aged 40-55 years with HIV. CDR3 nucleotides: TGTGCCAGCAGCTTGCAGGGTCACCAGCCCCAGCATTTT. Amino acid sequence: CASSLQGHQPQHF.